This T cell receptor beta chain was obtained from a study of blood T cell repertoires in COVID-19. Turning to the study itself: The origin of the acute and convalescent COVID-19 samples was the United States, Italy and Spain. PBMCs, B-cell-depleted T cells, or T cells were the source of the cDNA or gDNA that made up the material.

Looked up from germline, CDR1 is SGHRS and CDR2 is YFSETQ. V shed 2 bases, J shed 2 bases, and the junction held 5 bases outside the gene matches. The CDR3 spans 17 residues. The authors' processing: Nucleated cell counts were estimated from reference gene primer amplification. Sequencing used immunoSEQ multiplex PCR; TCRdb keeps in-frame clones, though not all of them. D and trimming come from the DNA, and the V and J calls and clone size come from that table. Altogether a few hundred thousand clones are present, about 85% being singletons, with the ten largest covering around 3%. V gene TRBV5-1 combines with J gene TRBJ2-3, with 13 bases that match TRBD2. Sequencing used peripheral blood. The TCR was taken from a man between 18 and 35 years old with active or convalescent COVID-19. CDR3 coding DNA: TGCGCCAGCAGCTTAGGGACTAGCGGGGCCCCCACAGATACGCAGTATTTT. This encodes CASSLGTSGAPTDTQYF. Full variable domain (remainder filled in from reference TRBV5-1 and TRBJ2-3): KAGVTQTPRYLIKTRGQQVTLSCSPISGHRSVSWYQQTPGQGLQFLFEYFSETQRNKGNFPGRFSGRQFSNSRSEMNVSTLELGDSALYLCASSLGTSGAPTDTQYFGPGTRLTVL.